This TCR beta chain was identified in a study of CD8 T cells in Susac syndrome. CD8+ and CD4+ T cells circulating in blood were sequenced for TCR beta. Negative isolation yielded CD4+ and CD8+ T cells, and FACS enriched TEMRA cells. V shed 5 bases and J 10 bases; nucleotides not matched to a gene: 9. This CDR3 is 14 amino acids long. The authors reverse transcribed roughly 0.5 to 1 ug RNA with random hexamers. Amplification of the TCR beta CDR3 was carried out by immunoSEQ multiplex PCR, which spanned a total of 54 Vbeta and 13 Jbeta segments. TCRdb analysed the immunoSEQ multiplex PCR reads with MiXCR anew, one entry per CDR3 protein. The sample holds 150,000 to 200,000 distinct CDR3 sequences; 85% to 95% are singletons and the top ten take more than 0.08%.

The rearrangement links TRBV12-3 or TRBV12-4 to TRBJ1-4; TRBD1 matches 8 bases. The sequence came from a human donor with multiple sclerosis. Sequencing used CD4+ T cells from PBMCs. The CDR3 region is CASSLGQEVGKLFF. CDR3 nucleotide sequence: TGTGCCAGCAGTCTGGGACAGGAGGTCGGAAAACTGTTTTTT.